A single sample gave rise to the 8 T cell receptor beta chains below, sequenced in a study of blood T cell repertoires in COVID-19. Some clones are missing from TCRdb's copy, which holds only in-frame ones; the method was immunoSEQ multiplex PCR. This table holds roughly 210,000 clones, approximately 90% found once. The sequenced sample consisted of peripheral blood. The source is a man aged 65-85 years with acute or convalescent COVID-19.

The rearrangement links TRBV7-9 to TRBJ1-1; D is unresolved. Looked up from germline, CDR1 is SEHNR and CDR2 is FQNEAQ (reference sequence). The CDR3 consists of 14 residues. Trimming removed 1 base at V and 0 bases at J, with 6 bases between. The CDR3 sequence is CASSLGTLNTEAFF. The CDR3 DNA reads as TGTGCCAGCAGCTTAGGTACACTGAACACTGAAGCTTTCTTT.

This clone was detected a few times. This chain links TRBV3-1 (or the pseudogene TRBV3-2) with TRBJ1-3; D is unresolved. The CDR3 consists of 15 residues. Germline V CDR1 and CDR2: LGHDT, YNNKEL (reference sequence). V gave up 5 bases and J gave up 0 bases, with 11 bases separating them. The CDR3 region has the DNA TGTGCCAGCAGCGAGCAGGCCCGCTCTGGAAACACCATATATTTT. Translated, it gives CASSEQARSGNTIYF.

The genes are TRBV2 and TRBJ1-6, with a tentative D call TRBD1 (6 bases). The V and J ends lost 8 bases and 9 bases respectively, with 23 bases between them. Germline V lookup: CDR1 SNHLY, CDR2 FYNNEI. The CDR3 totals 16 residues. In nucleotides, the CDR3 is TGTGCCAGCGGATTGTCAGGGGTCACTCTTAGTTCACCCCTCCACTTT. Encoded protein: CASGLSGVTLSSPLHF.

This clone was recorded once. The V call is TRBV27, the J call TRBJ1-2; 10 bases map to TRBD1. After removal of 6 bases from V and 4 bases from J, the junction contained 23 bases not matched to a gene. Germline CDR1 is MNHEY and CDR2 is SMNVEV (reference sequence). The CDR3 spans 20 residues. CDR3 residues: CASSTLGTGDLLPPGYGYTF. The CDR3 DNA follows: TGTGCCAGCAGCACTCTCGGGACAGGGGACCTCCTCCCGCCTGGCTATGGCTACACCTTC.

The chain recombines TRBV6-5 with TRBJ1-1, with D possibly being TRBD1 (5 bases). V was cut by 7 bases and J by 4 bases, with 16 bases left in between. The CDR3 runs 14 residues. The germline CDR1 and CDR2 sequences are MNHEY and SVGAGI. DNA for the CDR3: TGTGCCAGCACTCGGACATCCGGGGGCACTGAAGCTTTCTTT. As protein: CASTRTSGGTEAFF.

V usage is TRBV27 and J usage is TRBJ1-3; 8 nucleotides align to TRBD1. With 4 bases clipped from V and 2 bases from J, the junction kept 7 bases outside the gene matches. This CDR3 is built from 16 residues. Germline CDR1 and CDR2: MNHEY and SMNVEV (reference sequence). The CDR3 sequence is CASSYTGQGAGNTIYF. CDR3 sequence (DNA): TGTGCCAGCAGTTACACCGGACAGGGCGCTGGAAACACCATATATTTT.

The chain joins TRBV5-1 to TRBJ1-2, with D perhaps matching TRBD1 (5 bases). The CDR3 loop spans 13 amino acids. V dropped 0 bases and J dropped 4 bases, with 7 bases sitting between them. The V gene's germline CDR1 is SGHRS and CDR2 YFSETQ. The CDR3 protein is CASSLDRLYGYTF. CDR3 nucleotide sequence: TGCGCCAGCAGCTTGGACAGGCTCTATGGCTACACCTTC.

The chain links TRBV2 to TRBJ1-5; TRBD1 matches 7 bases. With V trimmed by 5 bases and J by 7 bases, 8 bases remained unmatched. The CDR3 spans 14 residues. Germline V CDR1 and CDR2: SNHLY, FYNNEI. The CDR3 coding sequence is TGTGCCAGCAGTCCGAGACAGGGCTGGCAGCCCCAGCATTTT. This sequence encodes CASSPRQGWQPQHF.